Presented here are 8 T cell receptor beta chains from one specimen sequenced in a study of OX40 agonist ivuxolimab in advanced cancers. This table comes from immunoSEQ multiplex PCR, and its TCRdb copy is limited to in-frame clones, with some not included. The table has some 14,000 clones, over 55% seen once. Sequences were derived from CD4+ or CD8+ T cells sorted from blood, sampled in a trial of the OX40 agonist ivuxolimab. All receptors come from an adult with an advanced solid tumor such as melanoma, head and neck, liver or kidney cancer.

This clone turned up a few times. V is TRBV9 and J is TRBJ2-5; D is possibly TRBD2 (5 bases). Germline values: CDR1 SGDLS, CDR2 YYNGEE. The CDR3 is made up of 14 amino acids. Trimming took off 3 bases at V and 2 bases at J, with 11 bases between the two ends. The CDR3 DNA follows: TGTGCCAGCAGCGCCGGACGACTACAAGAGACCCAGTACTTC. It specifies CASSAGRLQETQYF.

This clone was counted a single time. The J gene is TRBJ2-1, the V gene TRBV9, with a possible D match to TRBD2 (5 bases). The CDR3 is made up of 14 amino acids. V was shortened by 4 bases and J by 8 bases, with 16 bases between the two germline ends. Germline V gene lookup returns CDR1 SGDLS and CDR2 YYNGEE. Here the CDR3 DNA reads TGTGCCAGCAGCCTACGGACTGGGTGGGATGAGCAGTTCTTC. It codes for CASSLRTGWDEQFF.

In this sample, this clone is large. The chain employs TRBV4-1 and TRBJ1-6, with D possibly matching TRBD1 (5 bases). The CDR3 has 15 amino acids. Per the germline V gene, CDR1 is MGHRA and CDR2 is YSYEKL. Trimming removed 4 bases at V and 6 bases at J, with 13 bases between. CDR3 in amino acids: CASSRLGVSNSPLHF. CDR3 bases: TGCGCCAGCAGCCGGCTAGGGGTCAGTAATTCACCCCTCCACTTT.

In its sample, this clone was seen a few times. The chain carries TRBV5-1 and TRBJ2-7; possibly TRBD1 or TRBD2 for D (5 bases each). The V end lost 3 bases, the J end lost 5 bases, and 24 bases lay between the germline ends. CDR1 is SGHRS, CDR2 YFSETQ, per germline. The CDR3 contains 17 residues. CDR3 nucleotides: TGCGCCAGCAGCTATTTGAGCCTCGGGACCCTTTACCACGAGCAGTACTTC. It is translated as CASSYLSLGTLYHEQYF. Together with reference TRBV5-1 and TRBJ2-7, the CDR3 gives the full variable domain: KAGVTQTPRYLIKTRGQQVTLSCSPISGHRSVSWYQQTPGQGLQFLFEYFSETQRNKGNFPGRFSGRQFSNSRSEMNVSTLELGDSALYLCASSYLSLGTLYHEQYFGPGTRLTVT.

This clone has a handful of counts. The chain uses TRBV9 and TRBJ1-1; TRBD1 matches 7 bases. CDR3 size: 13 residues. With 0 bases clipped from V and 6 bases from J, the junction kept 2 bases outside the gene matches. Germline V CDR1 and CDR2: SGDLS, YYNGEE. For the CDR3, the DNA is TGTGCCAGCAGCGTAGTCGACAGGGCTGAAGCTTTCTTT. Translation: CASSVVDRAEAFF.

This rearrangement joins TRBV4-3 to TRBJ2-1; the match to TRBD2 covers 14 bases. Germline loops: CDR1 LGHNA, CDR2 YSLEER. The CDR3 sequence is 15 residues long. The V and J ends lost 4 bases and 10 bases, in that order; junction bases with no gene match: 6. CDR3 sequence (DNA): TGCGCCAGCAGCCTGACTAGCGGGGGGGCCGACGAGCAGTTCTTC. Its translation: CASSLTSGGADEQFF.

V is TRBV27 and J is TRBJ1-1; 7 positions match TRBD1. The trim removed 5 bases at V and 9 bases at J, leaving 9 bases unmatched. Looked up from germline, CDR1 is MNHEY and CDR2 is SMNVEV (reference sequence). The CDR3 spans 13 residues. The CDR3 DNA reads as TGTGCCAGCAGTACCACGGGACAGCTAAAAGCTTTCTTT. It is translated as CASSTTGQLKAFF.

The chain combines TRBV7-9 with TRBJ1-1; 7 nucleotides line up with TRBD1. The germline V gene has CDR1 SEHNR and CDR2 FQNEAQ (reference sequence). The CDR3 spans 12 residues. The ends lost 5 bases at V and 7 bases at J; junction bases unmatched: 4. CDR3 bases: TGTGCCAGCAGCCCAGGGGGACTTGAAGCTTTCTTT. Its protein is CASSPGGLEAFF.